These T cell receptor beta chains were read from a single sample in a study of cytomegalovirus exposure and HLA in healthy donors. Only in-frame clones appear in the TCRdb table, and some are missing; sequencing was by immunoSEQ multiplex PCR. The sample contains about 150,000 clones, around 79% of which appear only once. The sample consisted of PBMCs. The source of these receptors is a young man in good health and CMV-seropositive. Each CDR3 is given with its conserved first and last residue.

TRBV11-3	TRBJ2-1	CASSKAGTGGFDEQFF
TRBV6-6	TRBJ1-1	CASRPDMNTEAFF
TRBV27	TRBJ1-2	CASSPRTGGDVNGYTF
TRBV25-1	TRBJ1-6	CATQVLQNSPLHF
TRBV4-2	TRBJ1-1	CASSQDIAGGRTEAFF
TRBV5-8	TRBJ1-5	CASSAPGQGNQPQHF
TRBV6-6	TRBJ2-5	CASNPGVRETQYF
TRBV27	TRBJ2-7	CASRTGGGSSYEQYF
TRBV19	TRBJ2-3	CASSISLTADTQYF
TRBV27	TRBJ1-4	CATGGRRFNEKLFF
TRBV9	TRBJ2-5	CASSVAGLAGVPETQYF
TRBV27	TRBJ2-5	CASARRGGANRETQYF
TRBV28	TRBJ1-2	CASSSGQAMILYGYTF
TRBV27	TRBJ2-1	CASTQGTGNNEQFF
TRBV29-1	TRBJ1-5	CSVGTDNQPQHF
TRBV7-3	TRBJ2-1	CASSPGAGGKGEQFF
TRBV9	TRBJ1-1	CASTNRDRVDTEAFF
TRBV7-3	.	CASSPQGLSYEQYF
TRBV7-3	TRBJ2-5	CASSLSPSQETQYF
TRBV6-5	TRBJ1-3	CASSVLAYSGNTIYF
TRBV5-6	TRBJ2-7	CASSFAANQGEQYF
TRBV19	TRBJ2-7	CASTHGGEQYF
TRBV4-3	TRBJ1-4	CASSQDLGAATNEKLFF
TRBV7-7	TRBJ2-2	CASSPREGTGELFF
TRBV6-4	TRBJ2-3	CASSDSGGADTQYF
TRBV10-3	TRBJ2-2	CAISVEGANGELFF
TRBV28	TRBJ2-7	CASRFGQAGTYEQYF
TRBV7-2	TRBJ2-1	CASSLRLAGGHEQFF